A single sample is the source of the 21 T cell receptor beta chains below, sequenced in a study of T-cell memory formation after mild COVID-19 (dated by TCRdb to 2020 to 2023). Receptor libraries were prepared by 5' RACE. Sequenced on an Illumina NovaSeq 6000. In TCRdb, the public reads were trimmed at Q25 with fastp and aligned with MiXCR, with productive beta chains retained. Each entry is one CDR3 protein sequence, shown with its most common DNA and genes. Recorded for this sample are 150,000 or so distinct CDR3 sequences; roughly 31% of them occurred a single time. The top ten constitute around 12% of the sample. Sequencing was done on a sample of PBMCs or a T cell subset sorted from them (not recorded which). The receptors were gathered from an adult woman who had mild COVID-19 (a few samples of this study predate the infection). The sample titles of this study are shuffled in the database, so cell type and time point are left out; the donor was told from shared clones.

The chain uses TRBV3-1 and TRBJ2-3, with 9 bases matching TRBD1. Germline values: CDR1 LGHDT, CDR2 YNNKEL (reference sequence). V lost 6 bases and J lost 1; bases outside the gene matches: 8. The CDR3 totals 16 residues. CDR3 in DNA: TGTGCCAGCAGGTCGACAGGGGGGCCCGGCACAGATACGCAGTATTTT. Translating it yields CASRSTGGPGTDTQYF.

A single count supports this clonotype. This chain links TRBV2 with TRBJ1-2; a possible D gene is TRBD1 (5 bases). This CDR3 has 15 amino acids. V lost 4 bases and J 8 bases, leaving 20 bases between the germline ends. The germline gives CDR1 SNHLY, CDR2 FYNNEI. The CDR3 region has the DNA TGTGCCAGCAGTGCATCGGGGGGAGGCGTCGGGGGCTACACCTTC. It encodes CASSASGGGVGGYTF.

The chain carries TRBV3-1 and TRBJ2-1; D tentatively reads TRBD1 or TRBD2 (5 bases each). Germline V gene lookup returns CDR1 LGHDT and CDR2 YNNKEL (reference sequence). This CDR3 has 15 amino acids. V shed 3 bases and J shed 12 bases, with 21 bases lying between them. The CDR3 loop reads CASSQRTGTLKGQFF. For the CDR3, the DNA is TGTGCCAGCAGCCAGAGGACCGGGACCCTGAAAGGGCAGTTCTTC.

This clonotype appeared a few times. The gene calls are TRBV7-2 and TRBJ2-2; 12 bases agree with TRBD2. Trimming at V came to 2 bases and at J to 4 bases, leaving 8 bases not matched to a gene. Per germline, CDR1 SGHTA and CDR2 FQGNSA. The CDR3 is 18 residues long. The CDR3 nucleotides read TGTGCCAGCAGCTTAAGGTCTAGCGGGGGGGCCCGCACCGGGGAGCTGTTTTTT. Translated: CASSLRSSGGARTGELFF. Together with reference TRBV7-2 and TRBJ2-2, the CDR3 gives the full variable domain: GAGVSQSPSNKVTEKGKDVELRCDPISGHTALYWYRQSLGQGLEFLIYFQGNSAPDKSGLPSDRFSAERTGGSVSTLTIQRTQQEDSAVYLCASSLRSSGGARTGELFFGEGSRLTVL.

The chain recombines TRBV6-5 with TRBJ2-7, with TRBD2 matching over 14 bases. This CDR3 is built from 16 residues. V was clipped by 4 bases and J by 5 bases; unmatched bases: 7. Germline CDR1 is MNHEY and CDR2 is SVGAGI. This chain's CDR3 is CASSFGQGLAGDEQYF. The DNA of the CDR3 is TGTGCCAGCAGTTTTGGACAGGGACTAGCGGGAGACGAGCAGTACTTC.

This clonotype was counted between two and nine times. The chain uses TRBV5-1 and TRBJ2-2; 8 nucleotides match TRBD1. In germline, CDR1 is SGHRS, CDR2 YFSETQ. This CDR3 has 15 amino acids. V was pared by 3 bases and J by 3 bases, with 4 bases of the junction left unmatched. The chain's CDR3 is CASSSDRAYTGELFF. As DNA, the CDR3 is TGCGCCAGCAGCTCGGACAGGGCCTACACCGGGGAGCTGTTTTTT.

This sequence joins TRBV7-6 and TRBJ2-7; the match to TRBD1 covers 9 bases. The V segment lost 4 bases and the J segment 6 bases; nucleotides outside the gene matches: 10. Germline V lookup: CDR1 SGHVS, CDR2 FNYEAQ. The CDR3 spans 15 residues. CDR3: CASSSSGTGISEQYF. Here the CDR3 DNA reads TGTGCCAGCAGCTCCTCGGGGACAGGGATTAGCGAGCAGTACTTC.

This rearrangement joins TRBV29-1 to TRBJ2-7; 8 bases line up with TRBD1. CDR1 SQVTM and CDR2 ANQGSEA come from the germline V gene. The trim removed 7 bases at V and 3 bases at J, leaving 2 bases unmatched. The CDR3 has 11 amino acids. CDR3 in amino acids: CSAGQVYEQYF. In DNA, the CDR3 is TGCAGCGCGGGACAGGTCTACGAGCAGTACTTC.

V is TRBV12-3 or TRBV12-4 and J is TRBJ2-7; TRBD2 might be the D (6 bases). Trimming left V 6 bases short and J 3 bases short, with 12 bases between. This CDR3 contains 13 residues. The CDR3 reads CASRPGAGYEQYF. The CDR3 bases are TGTGCCAGCAGGCCGGGAGCCGGCTACGAGCAGTACTTC.

CDR3 sequence (DNA): TGTGCCAGCAGTTCCTTGACGGGACAGGGGGCCAATGAGCAGTTCTTC. It encodes CASSSLTGQGANEQFF. This chain uses TRBV11-2 with TRBJ2-1; 12 bases align to TRBD1. Looked up from germline, CDR1 is SGHAT and CDR2 is FQNNGV. This CDR3 has 16 amino acids. The trim removed 6 bases at V and 6 bases at J, leaving 9 bases unmatched.

This chain connects TRBV12-3 or TRBV12-4 to TRBJ2-2; D may be TRBD1 (5 bases). Trimming took off 5 bases at V and 1 base at J, with 11 bases between the two ends. This CDR3 is 15 amino acids long. CDR3 protein: CASSRQTRNTGELFF. CDR3 sequence (DNA): TGTGCCAGCAGTAGACAGACACGGAACACCGGGGAGCTGTTTTTT.

V gene TRBV7-9 combines with J gene TRBJ2-2; D may match TRBD1 or TRBD2 (5 bases each). The germline V gene has CDR1 SEHNR and CDR2 FQNEAQ (reference sequence). The V end was cut by 5 bases, the J end by 0 bases, with 13 bases between. The CDR3 spans 16 residues. CDR3 loop: CASSDSWGPNTGELFF. CDR3 bases: TGTGCCAGCAGCGACTCCTGGGGACCGAACACCGGGGAGCTGTTTTTT.

The chain couples TRBV9 to TRBJ2-6; D is unresolved. This CDR3 has 15 residues. The germline gives CDR1 SGDLS, CDR2 YYNGEE. Trimming stripped 2 bases from V and 0 bases from J, with 6 bases between. The CDR3 coding sequence is TGTGCCAGCAGCGTCACGATCTCTGGGGCCAACGTCCTGACTTTC. Its translation is CASSVTISGANVLTF.

This sequence joins TRBV4-2 and TRBJ2-5; 7 bases agree with TRBD2. V shed 3 bases and J 5 bases; nucleotides not matched to a gene: 6. CDR3 length: 14 residues. CDR1 is LGHNA and CDR2 is YNFKEQ in the germline V gene. This CDR3 reads CASSQGGKRETQYF. The CDR3 coding sequence is TGTGCCAGCAGCCAGGGGGGGAAGAGGGAGACCCAGTACTTC.

This clonotype was seen a few times. This could be a read error, since a much larger clone is one nucleotide away. The rearrangement uses TRBV7-6 and TRBJ2-5, with no clear D. This CDR3 is built from 11 residues. Germline V gene sequence: CDR1 SGHVS, CDR2 FNYEAQ. V was clipped by 4 bases and J by 4 bases, with 4 bases between them. The CDR3 loop is CASSYRETQYF. The CDR3 coding sequence is TGTGCCAGCAGCTACCGAGAGACCCAGTACTTC.

J is TRBJ1-2 and V is TRBV7-9; D is possibly TRBD1 (5 bases). The CDR3 loop spans 16 amino acids. Germline CDR1 reads SEHNR; CDR2 reads FQNEAQ (reference sequence). V dropped 5 bases and J dropped 4 bases, with 20 bases sitting between them. For the CDR3, the DNA is TGTGCCAGCAGCAACACCGGGACCCGGGAGGCCTATGGCTACACCTTC. This translates into CASSNTGTREAYGYTF.

This chain links TRBV27 with TRBJ2-3, with a weak D call TRBD2 (6 bases). CDR1 and CDR2 (germline): MNHEY, SMNVEV (reference sequence). This CDR3 has 15 amino acids. The germline V and J ends were trimmed by 5 bases and 4 bases, with 16 bases remaining between them. CDR3 sequence reads: CASSRDSGAADTQYF. The CDR3 DNA reads TGTGCCAGCAGTAGGGACTCCGGAGCGGCAGATACGCAGTATTTT.

The V and J genes are TRBV20-1 and TRBJ2-1; 8 nucleotides align to TRBD2. V lost 1 base and J lost 8; bases outside the gene matches: 13. Per the germline V gene, CDR1 is DFQATT and CDR2 is SNEGSKA (reference sequence). This CDR3 spans 16 amino acids. CDR3 nucleotides: TGCAGTGCTAGAGGTACGTCCGGGACTAGAATAGATGAGCAGTTCTTC. Its translation: CSARGTSGTRIDEQFF.

This clonotype was found a few times. Written as DNA, the CDR3 is TGCAGCGGTAGGGGGGGACAGGGCGGTCGGAACAATGAGCAGTTCTTC. This codes for CSGRGGQGGRNNEQFF. This chain joins TRBV29-1 and TRBJ2-1, with TRBD1 matching 9 bases. CDR1 is SQVTM and CDR2 is ANQGSEA in the germline V gene. V lost 7 bases, J lost 5 bases, and 15 bases stayed unmatched. The CDR3 has 16 amino acids.

The rearrangement joins TRBV5-1 to TRBJ2-1, with 14 bases aligning to TRBD2. CDR3 length: 17 amino acids. V dropped 4 bases and J dropped 3; count of bases not matched to a gene: 6. Germline V CDR1 and CDR2: SGHRS, YFSETQ. CDR3 sequence: CASSHTGLAGVYNEQFF. The CDR3 DNA sequence: TGCGCCAGCAGCCATACGGGACTAGCGGGGGTCTACAATGAGCAGTTCTTC.

The rearrangement uses TRBV24-1 and TRBJ2-5; perhaps TRBD2 as D (6 bases). The germline gives CDR1 KGHDR, CDR2 SFDVKD. V gave up 0 bases and J gave up 4 bases, with 17 bases separating them. CDR3 length: 17 residues. The CDR3 region has the DNA TGTGCCACCAGTGATTTGTACTCGTACGGGGGTGGAGAGACCCAGTACTTC. Translated: CATSDLYSYGGGETQYF.